The present TCR beta chain was sequenced within a study of cytomegalovirus exposure and HLA in healthy donors (dated by TCRdb to the late 2010s). With respect to the entire study: An earlier analysis of several hundred of the donors reported 250 to 300 Gb of sequence data and around 120 million unique TCR beta sequences from 150 million to 200 million T cells. An early release covering about 600 HLA-typed donors comprised about 300 gigabases of sequencing data and some 79 million unique TCR sequences. The genetic ancestry cluster associated with self-reported Caucasian donors included approximately 85% of the roughly 360 genotyped donors. The aim of the study was to test whether cataloging public T cell receptors could identify signatures of past pathogen exposure. The study profiled the T cell repertoires of 500 to 800 subjects by immunosequencing and related them to cytomegalovirus serostatus. In addition to the first cohort of 666 subjects, a separate validation cohort of around 110 different subjects was used. The study combined high-throughput TCR immunosequencing, statistical association of individual TCRs with disease status, and machine learning to predict cytomegalovirus infection status. A later analysis re-examined previously published TCR beta repertoires from 600 to 700 donors and added high-resolution HLA genotyping to investigate patterns of TCR occurrence. Rather than using new phenotypic data, the later analysis identified candidate immune exposures from TCR beta sequences and from how often those sequences occurred across donors. An earlier analysis of approximately 630 of the donors applied high-throughput TCR beta sequencing to assess whether each TCR beta V gene segment acted as functional or pseudogenic. Donor age, sex, ethnicity and CMV serostatus were compiled together with the repertoire data. Genome-wide SNP genotypes for about 65% of the roughly 700 donors were used in a later genetic analysis, which treated that subset as a discovery cohort. All discovery cohort repertoires had been generated on a single sequencing platform. HLA typing included class I and class II loci at four-digit resolution. The number of donors typed differed by locus, with roughly 620-630 for A, B, C, DRB1 and DQB1, more than 500 for DQA1, approximately 570 for DPA1, and some 440 for DPB1. About five DR-DQ haplotypes were treated as single units for association and clustering because of strong linkage in the cohort. Across 300 to 500 genotyped donors of the cohort, an average of 235,054 unique TCR beta nucleotide sequences per donor were sequenced, and roughly 20% of those sequences were non-productive. The study at large found these results: Linkage disequilibrium might explain the correlated functional status among segregating V segments, but an unknown experimental factor could not be excluded. In a later analysis, more than 15,000 TCR beta sequences were associated with specific HLA alleles at a false discovery rate of 0.05. The sequencing pipeline was judged likely to have produced a cluster of highly shared sequence variants as a technical artifact. A later genetic analysis associated a missense DCLRE1C variant with V-gene and J-gene trimming of TCR beta chains, and an independent cohort replicated the association. Compared with the 666-donor mean, donors in an Asian-associated ancestry cluster had fewer N-insertions in productive TCRs, according to a later genetic analysis. Only TCR beta chains were sequenced in this cohort, and the absence of alpha or paired-chain data limited detectable features. In a later analysis, HLA-associated TCR beta chains showed more clonal expansion and lower generation probabilities than non-associated chains that were equally common. For the cohort, immune exposure information was limited to CMV serostatus. About 15 rarely observed V segments, including chromosome 9 orphons, were excluded from the earlier analysis of approximately 500 of the donors because counts were too low. A further reported finding was that TCR beta sequences accurately predicted the HLA-A and HLA-B alleles for most subjects in the first cohort. The study listed approximately 160 TCR beta chains as associated with cytomegalovirus. A later analysis found that TCR association rates varied across HLA loci, with DRB1 alleles showing the most associated TCRs and HLA-C alleles the fewest. A few of the identified cytomegalovirus-associated TCR beta chains were confirmed in vitro to be specific for cytomegalovirus antigens. Broadly in line with IMGT annotations, most TCR beta V segments showed up in productive rearrangements about 87% or about 30% of the time in an earlier analysis of several hundred of the donors. In a later analysis, several top co-occurrence clusters were reported to appear linked to parvovirus B19, influenza, CMV and Epstein-Barr virus. The authors suggested that the approach could potentially be generalized to other disease states and immunological phenotypes. According to a later analysis, most CMV-associated TCR beta chains appeared to be HLA-restricted, and the HLA associations seemed to be driven largely by CMV exposure. Roughly uniform sequencing depth across donors was assumed in presence/absence analyses, although this assumption may not hold. The classifier was reported to diagnose cytomegalovirus status with high specificity and sensitivity in both the original cohort and the validation cohort. When HLA alleles, especially DR and DQ, strongly co-occurred, attributing TCR associations to individual alleles was difficult. Most TCR sequences were observed very rarely across donors, whereas some public TCRs were present in many individuals. Because some donors lacked HLA typing at each locus, the association tests relied only on the typed subset.

The receptor library was made with the immunoSEQ multiplex PCR assay. A mixture of 60 forward primers for TCR Vbeta segments and 13 reverse primers for TCR Jbeta segments was used in the multiplex PCR. The CDR3 region of rearranged TCR beta genes was amplified from genomic DNA by a multiplex PCR assay. Amplified TCR beta libraries were sequenced as 87-base-pair reads on the Illumina HiSeq System. On the study's bioinformatics: Across the 700 or so repertoires, a later analysis counted 80 million or so unique TCR beta chains, 9.5 million to 12 million of which were shared by at least two donors. Raw reads were error-corrected and collapsed into unique sequences with a nearest-neighbor algorithm that merged closely related sequences to remove PCR and sequencing errors. To assign V, D and J gene segments, CDR3 sequences were aligned to IMGT reference sequences. For a sequence to be retained, at least a six-nucleotide match to both a V gene segment and a J gene segment was required. A rearrangement counted as productive if the CDR3 had no stop codons and remained in frame with V and J, and every other rearrangement counted as non-productive. Following IMGT convention, CDR3 was defined as the stretch from the second conserved V-encoded cysteine up to the conserved J-encoded phenylalanine. In an earlier analysis of just under 600 of the donors, sequences lacking an unambiguous match to a single V gene segment were excluded. In an earlier analysis of about 590 of the donors, a V segment was called functional when productive rearrangements were above 56.7%, and segregating when the standard deviation between donors exceeded 5%. A statistical classification framework was built to diagnose cytomegalovirus status from the catalog of TCR beta chain sequences. A later analysis assigned V and J genes by comparing TCR nucleotide sequences with IMGT/GENE-DB human TR gene sequences. In a later analysis, CDR3 sequences and most-parsimonious VDJ recombination scenarios were assigned using the TCRdist pipeline. In a later analysis, each TCR beta chain was defined by its CDR3 amino acid sequence together with its V-gene family, and reads lacking a unique V-gene family were excluded. In a later analysis, 450 to 600 highly shared, low-generation-probability nucleotide sequences were removed to address suspected cross-contamination and a sequencing artifact. For each public chain, a later analysis derived a clonal expansion index from normalized ranks of inferred template counts within each repertoire. A later analysis computed generation probabilities with a VDJ recombination model fitted to out-of-frame rearrangements, and checked the results against IGoR. Hypergeometric tests were used in a later analysis to score TCR-TCR, TCR-HLA and TCR-CMV co-occurrence, with a repertoire-size bias correction applied to the TCR pairs. A later analysis estimated false discovery rates by permuting HLA or CMV assignments 20 times. A later analysis grouped co-occurring TCRs with DBSCAN, adding TCRdist sequence similarity when clustering within HLA-allele-positive subsets. For co-occurrence clustering, repertoires with fewer than 30,000 or more than 120,000 public chains were excluded, along with roughly 5 repertoires with anomalous nucleotide sharing. Drawn from immuneACCESS, this table holds only the in-frame rearrangements with V and J called that TCRdb kept. Clones are partly lost; checked studies trace under half to an unresolved V gene and leave the rest unexplained. The V and J calls and the clone size are those of that table, but D and trimming were determined from the DNA. In this sample the table shows 110,000 to 150,000 clones, around 76% of which occur a single time. The ten top clones hold 3.9% of the sample.

A note on this clone: Its antigen is not yet known. The input lacks base qualities; no much larger clone sits a single base away.

The cohort comprised fewer than 700 healthy bone marrow donors. At the time of sampling, every cohort member was nominally healthy, though immune exposures that went unrecorded were likely present. The donor was CMV seronegative and was included in the group of hundreds of seronegative cohort members. Every donor gave a peripheral blood sample, and the peripheral blood mononuclear cells from that sample were used for TCR beta sequencing. Genomic DNA was extracted from the blood cell samples with the Qiagen DNeasy Blood Extraction Kit. This TCR came from a man aged 18 to 35 in good health and CMV-seronegative. What was sequenced was PBMCs.

The CDR3 corresponds to CASSRGNYGYTF. In nucleotide form, the sequence is TGCGCCAGCAGCCGCGGCAACTATGGCTACACCTTC. The rearrangement combines TRBV4-1 with TRBJ1-2; no D gene can be assigned with confidence. CDR1 MGHRA and CDR2 YSYEKL were looked up in the germline V gene. V and J are truncated by 4 bases and 2 bases respectively, leaving an intervening sequence of 5 bases. Reading from cysteine to phenylalanine, the CDR3 counts 12 amino acids. The sequence is cut down to CDR3 DNA, 36 bases in frame from base 1.